This T cell receptor (beta chain) was obtained from a study of T cells after yellow fever vaccination (dated by TCRdb to 2018 to 2020). About the full investigation: The SMART-Seq v4 Ultra Low Input RNA kit was used to prepare libraries from fractions with low cell numbers. Bulk TCR alpha and beta repertoires were sequenced longitudinally to track T-cell clones before and after primary and booster YFV17D yellow fever vaccination. Two healthy male donors made up the cohort, one aged 18 to 29 years and the other aged 30 to 40 years. Bulk PBMC replicates and cell subsets were isolated from blood drawn at multiple timepoints before and after both primary and secondary immunization. The paper's findings and limits, for the study overall: Because the study included only a couple of donors, the extent to which the findings can be generalized is limited. A small share of clonotypes occurred in both CD4 and CD8 compartments, likely arising from convergent recombination. The secondary T-cell response was found to be weaker but faster than the primary response, with a peak reached on day 5 rather than on day 15. Most clones expanded after primary vaccination (approximately 96% of CD4 and roughly 88% of CD8) were re-detected after the booster, suggesting that broad memory maintenance occurred. FACS-sorted repertoires could contain abundant contaminating clonotypes from the bulk population, so computational filtering was required.

In the case of this clonotype: Its antigen is unknown. Base qualities are not provided; no much larger clone lies one nucleotide away.

What this sample's treatment or condition label stands for: live attenuated yellow fever vaccine strain. At each blood-draw timepoint, two biological replicates of bulk PBMCs were collected. A standard Ficoll-Paque protocol was used to isolate PBMCs from peripheral blood. TriZol was used to extract RNA from bulk PBMCs, from CD4 and CD8 fractions, and from dextramer-positive and dextramer-negative fractions. From the cysteine through the phenylalanine, the CDR3 covers 12 amino acids. Kept here is only the CDR3 DNA, which spans 36 bases and is read in frame from base 1. The germline V gene sets CDR1 to SQVTM and CDR2 to ANQGSEA. The trim is 4 bases for V and 4 bases for J, with a gap of 9 bases between the germline ends. TCR cDNA was synthesized by 5'RACE template switching, which introduced a universal primer site and unique molecular identifiers. cDNA synthesis was primed from both the TCR alpha and TCR beta constant segments. Libraries were amplified in two PCR steps, with sample barcodes and sequencing adapters added in the second step. Libraries were sequenced on Illumina HiSeq 2500 (2x100 bp) or NovaSeq (2x150 bp). The source study handled its data this way. Reads were demultiplexed and collapsed into UMI consensus sequences with MIGEC, and V(D)J alignment was performed with MiXCR. Vaccine-responding clonotypes were identified with edgeR using replicate PBMC samples, with FDR below 0.01 and a log2 fold change above 5 up to day 15 being required. Bulk clonotypes were assigned CD4 or CD8 identity according to which sequenced CD4 or CD8 repertoire held them at higher abundance. TCRdb reprocessed the public reads (quality trimming at Q25 with fastp, clone calling with MiXCR) and kept in-frame beta chains. Each CDR3 protein appears once, grouped with its most common genes and DNA. For this entry, the V and J calls and clone size follow TCRdb and not the study's own pipeline. Within this sample are around 550,000 distinct CDR3 sequences, with roughly 19% of them counted one time only. The ten largest make up roughly an eighth of the sample.

This sequence uses TRBV29-1 and TRBJ2-3; the D gene remains uncertain. The source was PBMCs, collected 15 days after the yellow fever booster vaccination. The sequence was obtained from a man aged 25 to 40 who received the YFV17D yellow fever vaccine. The DNA sequence reads TGCAGCGTTGGTGGCCACCCAGATACGCAGTATTTT. Translated, this gives CSVGGHPDTQYF.